The next 9 T cell receptor beta chains were all read from a single sample in a study of OX40 agonist ivuxolimab in advanced cancers. The method was immunoSEQ multiplex PCR; TCRdb's version includes in-frame clones alone and lacks a portion of them. The repertoire holds tens of thousands of clones, 91% seen once, with about 14% in the top ten. The starting material was CD4+ or CD8+ T cells sorted from blood, obtained in a trial of the OX40 agonist ivuxolimab. All receptors come from an adult with an advanced solid tumor such as melanoma, head and neck, liver or kidney cancer.

The V call is TRBV4-3, the J call TRBJ1-2; D possibly corresponds to TRBD1 (5 bases). Trimming took 0 bases from V and 8 from J, leaving 16 bases between them. Germline assignment: CDR1 LGHNA and CDR2 YSLEER. There are 15 residues in the CDR3. CDR3 in amino acids: CASSQEAGWNEGYTF. CDR3 nucleotide sequence: TGCGCCAGCAGCCAAGAAGCAGGGTGGAATGAGGGCTACACCTTC.

J is TRBJ2-1 and V is TRBV7-3, with D hard to call. Germline CDR1 and CDR2: SGHTA and FQGTGA. Trimming removed 1 base from V and 8 bases from J, with 3 bases in between. The CDR3 sequence is 11 residues long. The DNA of the CDR3 is TGTGCCAGCAGCTTAAAGGATGAGCAGTTCTTC. Its protein product is CASSLKDEQFF.

V is TRBV4-2 and J is TRBJ1-2, with 8 nucleotides matching TRBD1. The CDR3 is made up of 15 amino acids. V was pared by 1 base and J by 4 bases, with 5 bases of the junction left unmatched. The V gene's germline CDR1 is LGHNA and CDR2 YNFKEQ. CDR3 sequence reads: CASSQVTGGLYGYTF. The DNA for the CDR3 is TGTGCCAGCAGCCAAGTTACAGGGGGTCTCTATGGCTACACCTTC.

The chain couples TRBV27 to TRBJ2-2; D call uncertain. CDR3 size: 15 residues. Per the germline V gene, CDR1 is MNHEY and CDR2 is SMNVEV (reference sequence). The ends were cut back, 4 bases at V and 4 bases at J, with 13 bases in the middle. CDR3 sequence: CASSYTGPSTGELFF. Here the CDR3 DNA reads TGTGCCAGCAGTTACACCGGTCCTAGCACCGGGGAGCTGTTTTTT.

This rearrangement joins TRBV4-1 to TRBJ1-2; possibly TRBD1 for D (5 bases). Germline CDR1 reads MGHRA; CDR2 reads YSYEKL. V shed 0 bases and J shed 7 bases, with 18 bases lying between them. There are 16 residues in the CDR3. The CDR3 sequence is CASSQDRTPTFSGYTF. The CDR3 nucleotides are TGCGCCAGCAGCCAAGACCGGACACCTACTTTCTCTGGCTACACCTTC.

This rearrangement joins TRBV5-5 to TRBJ2-7; D is unresolved. The CDR3 consists of 13 residues. From germline, CDR1 is SGHKS and CDR2 YYEKEE (reference sequence). Deletions cut 3 bases from V and 5 bases from J, with 12 bases between. The CDR3 coding sequence is TGTGCCAGCAGCTCCTGGGGTGCGGACGAGCAGTACTTC. This encodes CASSSWGADEQYF. Variable domain in full (rest from reference TRBV5-5 and TRBJ2-7): DAGVTQSPTHLIKTRGQQVTLRCSPISGHKSVSWYQQVLGQGPQFIFQYYEKEERGRGNFPDRFSARQFPNYSSELNVNALLLGDSALYLCASSSWGADEQYFGPGTRLTVT.

The genes are TRBV27 and TRBJ2-1, with 12 bases that match TRBD2. Losses at the gene ends were 3 bases for V and 9 bases for J; bases not matched to a gene: 9. CDR3 length: 16 amino acids. In germline, CDR1 is MNHEY, CDR2 SMNVEV (reference sequence). DNA of the CDR3: TGTGCCAGCAGTTTGGTCCTAGCGGGAGGGCCTAGTGAGCAGTTCTTC. Translation: CASSLVLAGGPSEQFF.

The table lists this clone with a count of one. CDR3 sequence: CASFQGLAGGYEQYF. The CDR3 nucleotides read TGTGCCAGCTTTCAGGGACTAGCGGGAGGGTACGAGCAGTACTTC. J is TRBJ2-7 and V is TRBV2; 16 positions agree with TRBD2. Germline CDR1 and CDR2: SNHLY and FYNNEI. After removal of 8 bases from V and 4 bases from J, the junction contained 5 bases not matched to a gene. The CDR3 totals 15 residues.

This chain joins TRBV6-5 and TRBJ2-2; D unclear. The V end was cut by 10 bases, the J end by 3 bases, with 6 bases between. CDR1 is MNHEY, CDR2 SVGAGI, per germline. The CDR3 consists of 11 residues. The CDR3 reads CATTDTGELFF. CDR3 in DNA: TGTGCCACCACCGACACCGGGGAGCTGTTTTTT.